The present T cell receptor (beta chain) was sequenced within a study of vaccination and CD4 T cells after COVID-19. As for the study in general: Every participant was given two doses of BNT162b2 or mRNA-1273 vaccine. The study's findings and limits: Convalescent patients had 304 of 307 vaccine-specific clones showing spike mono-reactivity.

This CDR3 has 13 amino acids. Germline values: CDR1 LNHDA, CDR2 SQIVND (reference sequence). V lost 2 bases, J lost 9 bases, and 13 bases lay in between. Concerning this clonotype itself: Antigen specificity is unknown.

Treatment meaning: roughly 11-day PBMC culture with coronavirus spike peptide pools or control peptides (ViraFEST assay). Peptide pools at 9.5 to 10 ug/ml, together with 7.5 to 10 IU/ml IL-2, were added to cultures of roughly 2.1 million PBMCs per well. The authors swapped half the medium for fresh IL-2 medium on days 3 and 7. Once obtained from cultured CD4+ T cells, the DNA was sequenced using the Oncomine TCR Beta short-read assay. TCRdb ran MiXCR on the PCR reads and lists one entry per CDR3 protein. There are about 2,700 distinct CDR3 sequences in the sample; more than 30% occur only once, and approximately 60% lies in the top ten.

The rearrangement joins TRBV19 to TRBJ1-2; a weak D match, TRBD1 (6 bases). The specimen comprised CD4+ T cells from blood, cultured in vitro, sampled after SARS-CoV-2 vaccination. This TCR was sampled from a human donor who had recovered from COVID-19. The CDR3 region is CASSINRGDRYTF. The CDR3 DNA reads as TGTGCCAGTAGTATAAATAGGGGGGATCGCTACACCTTC.